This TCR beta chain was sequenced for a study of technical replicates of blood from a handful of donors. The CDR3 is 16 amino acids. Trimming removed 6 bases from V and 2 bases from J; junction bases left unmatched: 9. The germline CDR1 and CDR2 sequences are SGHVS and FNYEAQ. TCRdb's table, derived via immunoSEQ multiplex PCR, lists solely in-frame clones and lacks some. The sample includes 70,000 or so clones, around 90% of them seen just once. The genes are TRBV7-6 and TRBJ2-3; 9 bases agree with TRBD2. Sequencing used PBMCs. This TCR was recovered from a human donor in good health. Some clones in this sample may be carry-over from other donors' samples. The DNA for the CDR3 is TGTGCCAGCAGTTATACGGCGGGAGGGGTCACAGATACGCAGTATTTT. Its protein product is CASSYTAGGVTDTQYF.